A single sample gave rise to the 28 T cell receptor beta chains below, sequenced in a study of human T cells and chemical hapten exposure. TCRdb re-derived calls from the RACE reads in MiXCR, one entry per CDR3 protein. The sample shows around 350,000 distinct CDR3 sequences, approximately 5% of them seen only once. Time point given: pre-sensitization, week 0. Indicated treatment: therapeutic diphenylcyclopropenone sensitization with weekly scalp DPC. Sequenced here: whole blood, sampled in connection with sensitization to the hapten diphenylcyclopropenone (DPC). The origin of the receptors is a woman between 18 and 30 years old with alopecia areata. Some clones in this sample may be carry-over from other donors' samples.

This clonotype was seen only a few times. The J gene is TRBJ2-4, the V gene TRBV7-2; 7 bases line up with TRBD1. J gave up 8 bases and V 5 bases, and 6 bases lay outside the gene matches. Per the germline V gene, CDR1 is SGHTA and CDR2 is FQGNSA. CDR3 length: 13 residues. The CDR3 region is CASSANRGDIQYF. The CDR3 nucleotides read TGTGCCAGCAGCGCCAACAGGGGAGACATTCAGTACTTC. The variable domain in full, with the rest retrieved from reference TRBV7-2 and TRBJ2-4, is GAGVSQSPSNKVTEKGKDVELRCDPISGHTALYWYRQSLGQGLEFLIYFQGNSAPDKSGLPSDRFSAERTGGSVSTLTIQRTQQEDSAVYLCASSANRGDIQYFGAGTRLSVL.

This clonotype was detected ten times or more. CDR3 DNA sequence: TGTGCCAGCAAACGACAGGCTAGCTCCTATAATTCACCCCTCCACTTT. It is translated as CASKRQASSYNSPLHF. The chain links TRBV7-2 to TRBJ1-6, with D maybe TRBD1 (6 bases). Trimming removed 7 bases from V and 0 bases from J, with 13 bases in between. CDR3 size: 16 residues. CDR1 and CDR2 from the germline V gene are SGHTA and FQGNSA.

This clonotype was picked up a small number of times. The V call is TRBV7-9, the J call TRBJ1-1; D is perhaps TRBD1 (6 bases). The CDR3 extends over 15 amino acids. The V end lost 1 base, the J end lost 4 bases, and 13 bases lay between the germline ends. Germline lookup yields CDR1 SEHNR and CDR2 FQNEAQ (reference sequence). The CDR3 coding sequence is TGTGCCAGCAGCTTAGGCACAGGGACGGGCACTGAAGCTTTCTTT. Translated, it gives CASSLGTGTGTEAFF. The full variable domain, with the rest looked up from reference TRBV7-9 and TRBJ1-1, is DTGVSQNPRHKITKRGQNVTFRCDPISEHNRLYWYRQTLGQGPEFLTYFQNEAQLEKSRLLSDRFSAERPKGSFSTLEIQRTEQGDSAMYLCASSLGTGTGTEAFFGQGTRLTVV.

The genes are TRBV5-1 and TRBJ1-4, with D perhaps TRBD1 (6 bases). V shed 6 bases and J shed 7 bases, with 22 bases lying between them. The CDR3 contains 16 residues. Germline loops: CDR1 SGHRS, CDR2 YFSETQ. The CDR3 nucleotides are TGCGCCAGCACCCATTCGATGACAGGACGGGGTGAAAAACTGTTTTTT. It translates to CASTHSMTGRGEKLFF.

The chain is built from TRBV7-2 and TRBJ1-2; TRBD1 might be the D (5 bases). Germline-derived CDR1 and CDR2 are SGHTA and FQGNSA. The CDR3 covers 15 residues. V was trimmed by 2 bases and J by 8 bases, leaving 18 bases between them. CDR3 protein: CASSLSQPGQGGYTF. CDR3 coding DNA: TGTGCCAGCAGCTTAAGTCAGCCGGGGCAGGGCGGCTACACCTTC.

This clonotype was seen repeatedly, ten times or more. The CDR3 bases are TGTGCCAGCAGCTTGGAAGGTCTCCCCCACGGCTACACCTTC. Protein: CASSLEGLPHGYTF. The chain has TRBV5-6 and TRBJ1-2; D is unresolved. Germline CDR1 reads SGHDT; CDR2 reads YYEEEE. Trimming removed 0 bases from V and 8 bases from J, with 14 bases in between. CDR3 length equals 14 residues.

V is TRBV19 and J is TRBJ2-2, with TRBD1 matching 7 bases. The CDR3 has 16 residues. In germline, CDR1 is LNHDA, CDR2 SQIVND (reference sequence). Trimming removed 7 bases from V and 4 bases from J; junction bases left unmatched: 12. Here the CDR3 DNA reads TGTGCCAGTACCACCAGACAGGGATTTGGCACCGGGGAGCTGTTTTTT. Its translation: CASTTRQGFGTGELFF.

Details on this clonotype: This clone may be a read error of a much larger clone one base away. This chain uses TRBV20-1 with TRBJ1-5, with no clear D. V was shortened by 5 bases and J by 9 bases, with 20 bases between the two germline ends. The CDR3 runs to 14 residues. CDR1 and CDR2 from the germline V gene are DFQATT and SNEGSKA (reference sequence). CDR3: CSADQSTPRGPQHF. In DNA, the CDR3 is TGCAGTGCTGATCAATCGACCCCGAGAGGGCCCCAGCATTTT.

The V gene is TRBV12-3 or TRBV12-4, the J gene TRBJ2-7, with D possibly TRBD1 on 6 matching bases. Between the trimmed V and J ends, which lost 1 base and 7 bases, there was a span of 17 bases. CDR3 length: 15 residues. CDR3 protein: CASSLEITGSGEQYF. CDR3 coding DNA: TGTGCCAGCAGTTTAGAGATAACAGGGTCCGGGGAGCAGTACTTC.

The sample holds a few counts of this clonotype. The chain carries TRBV29-1 and TRBJ1-4, with D perhaps matching TRBD1 (5 bases). The CDR3 totals 12 residues. V shed 6 bases and J shed 11 bases, with 16 bases lying between them. CDR1 SQVTM and CDR2 ANQGSEA come from the germline V gene. CDR3 region: CSVALGAEKLFF. The CDR3 nucleotides read TGCAGCGTAGCCCTAGGGGCAGAGAAACTGTTTTTT.

This clonotype was detected ten times or more. DNA of the CDR3: TGTGCCAGCAGTCCGACAGGGGCAGATTCACCCCTCCACTTT. Translating gives CASSPTGADSPLHF. The chain couples TRBV28 to TRBJ1-6, with 8 bases matching TRBD1. The CDR3 has 14 amino acids. V gave up 5 bases and J gave up 8 bases; unmatched junction bases: 5. Per germline, CDR1 MDHEN and CDR2 SYDVKM.

Ten or more counts support this clonotype. The chain is built from TRBV27 and TRBJ2-7; D is possibly TRBD2 (6 bases). The CDR3 has 19 residues. V was pared by 2 bases and J by 3 bases, with 26 bases between. Germline V lookup: CDR1 MNHEY, CDR2 SMNVEV (reference sequence). The CDR3 DNA reads TGTGCCAGCAGTTTAAAGGTATGGAGAGGGAGAACCGGGAGCTACGAGCAGTACTTC. Translating gives CASSLKVWRGRTGSYEQYF.

This clonotype appeared many times. The chain is built from TRBV6-2 or TRBV6-3 and TRBJ2-1; D is perhaps TRBD1 (6 bases). This CDR3 is built from 13 residues. With 1 base removed from V and 10 bases from J, the gap between germline ends came to 11 bases. Germline V gene sequence: CDR1 MNHEY, CDR2 SVGEGT. CDR3 in amino acids: CASSYFRGREQFF. As DNA, the CDR3 is TGTGCCAGCAGTTACTTCAGGGGAAGGGAGCAGTTCTTC.

This clonotype was seen only a few times. The V gene is TRBV6-2 or TRBV6-3, the J gene TRBJ2-4; the match to TRBD1 covers 10 bases. The CDR3 is made up of 19 amino acids. CDR1 MNHEY and CDR2 SVGEGT come from the germline V gene. V was clipped by 2 bases and J by 1 base; unmatched bases: 11. The CDR3 region has the DNA TGTGCCAGCAGTTACGGAGGGACAGGGGATATGGAGGCCAAAAACATTCAGTACTTC. Translating gives CASSYGGTGDMEAKNIQYF.

In this sample, this clonotype turned up many times. The chain combines TRBV5-1 with TRBJ2-1, with D possibly matching TRBD1 (6 bases). Germline V CDR1 and CDR2: SGHRS, YFSETQ. V was trimmed by 0 bases and J by 8 bases, leaving 15 bases between them. The CDR3 has 15 amino acids. The CDR3 bases are TGCGCCAGCAGCTTGGAGCGAGTATCAGGGGATGAGCAGTTCTTC. It codes for CASSLERVSGDEQFF.

This clonotype has a count of ten or more. This chain connects TRBV10-3 to TRBJ1-2; D is uncertain. Trimming took 0 bases from V and 4 from J, leaving 6 bases between them. Germline V gives CDR1 ENHRY, CDR2 SYGVKD. CDR3 size: 13 residues. Here the CDR3 reads CAISESSGYGYTF. Here the CDR3 DNA reads TGTGCCATCAGTGAGTCCAGCGGCTATGGCTACACCTTC.

This clonotype was seen more than once but under ten times. The chain uses TRBV3-1 and TRBJ1-1; TRBD1 matches 8 bases. Germline CDR1 is LGHDT and CDR2 is YNNKEL (reference sequence). J lost 5 bases, V lost 3 bases, and 5 bases had no gene match. The CDR3 extends over 14 amino acids. The CDR3 DNA follows: TGTGCCAGCAGCCAGATTCAGGGGGCGACTGAAGCTTTCTTT. It specifies CASSQIQGATEAFF.

This clonotype was observed a few times. The chain combines TRBV6-6 with TRBJ2-3, with D maybe TRBD1 (5 bases). This CDR3 spans 15 amino acids. The V and J ends lost 5 bases and 6 bases respectively, with 18 bases between them. CDR1 is MNHNY, CDR2 SVGAGI, per germline (reference sequence). CDR3 protein: CASSRRSGQVDTQYF. DNA of the CDR3: TGTGCCAGCAGTCGGCGGTCAGGGCAGGTTGATACGCAGTATTTT.

Many counts were recorded for this clonotype. The gene calls are TRBV12-3 or TRBV12-4 and TRBJ1-2; the D gene is possibly TRBD1 (5 bases). This CDR3 contains 13 residues. Trimming removed 2 bases at V and 7 bases at J, with 11 bases between. In nucleotides, the CDR3 is TGTGCCAGCAGTTTACAGGGCTCTGGTGGCTACACCTTC. Amino acids: CASSLQGSGGYTF.

The sample holds a few counts of this clonotype. V and J are TRBV4-3 and TRBJ2-2; perhaps TRBD2 as D (6 bases). Trimming removed 0 bases at V and 4 bases at J, with 9 bases between. The CDR3 runs 15 residues. Germline CDR1 LGHNA, CDR2 YSLEER. DNA for the CDR3: TGCGCCAGCAGCCAAGAGTGGGACTTCACCGGGGAGCTGTTTTTT. Translated, it gives CASSQEWDFTGELFF.

DNA of the CDR3: TGTGCCAGCAGCAAGGATAATACGCAGTATTTT. Its translation: CASSKDNTQYF. This chain joins TRBV12-3 or TRBV12-4 and TRBJ2-3, with unresolved D. This CDR3 comprises 11 residues. The V end lost 6 bases, the J end lost 7 bases, and 8 bases lay between the germline ends.

This clonotype was seen a handful of times. The rearrangement uses TRBV4-3 and TRBJ2-5; D is ambiguous. Germline CDR1 and CDR2: LGHNA and YSLEER. This CDR3 is built from 13 residues. Trimming stripped 2 bases from V and 2 bases from J, with 6 bases between. CDR3 loop: CASSQQQQETQYF. The CDR3 DNA reads TGCGCCAGCAGCCAACAACAGCAAGAGACCCAGTACTTC.

This clonotype was counted only a few times. This may be a read error, as it is one base from a much larger clone. The rearrangement joins TRBV7-9 to TRBJ2-5; D remains ambiguous. Germline V gene data show CDR1 as SEHNR and CDR2 as FQNEAQ (reference sequence). The CDR3 length is 12 residues. Trimming took 2 bases from V and 2 from J, leaving 3 bases between them. CDR3 DNA: TGTGCCAGCAGCTTACATCAAGAGACCCAGTACTTC. Encoded protein: CASSLHQETQYF.

The chain employs TRBV29-1 and TRBJ1-3, with 11 bases fitting TRBD1. This CDR3 has 12 residues. The ends lost 6 bases at V and 8 bases at J; junction bases unmatched: 3. Germline V CDR1 and CDR2: SQVTM, ANQGSEA. The CDR3 region has the DNA TGCAGCGTCGGACAGGGGGCGGACACCATATATTTT. Translated: CSVGQGADTIYF.

The sample holds many counts of this clonotype. V and J are TRBV7-9 and TRBJ1-4; D might be TRBD1 (6 bases). CDR1 SEHNR and CDR2 FQNEAQ come from the germline V gene (reference sequence). The CDR3 sequence is 18 residues long. Trimming pared 6 bases from V and 0 bases from J, leaving 20 bases between. The CDR3 nucleotides read TGTGCCAGCAGTCAACTCGGACAGAGCGCAGCAACTAATGAAAAACTGTTTTTT. Translating it yields CASSQLGQSAATNEKLFF.

This clonotype was counted many times. The genes are TRBV4-3 and TRBJ1-2, with D possibly being TRBD1 (5 bases). Germline CDR1 reads LGHNA; CDR2 reads YSLEER. This CDR3 has 13 amino acids. V was pared by 5 bases and J by 5 bases, with 12 bases between. The CDR3 loop reads CASSVRGSYGYTF. CDR3 nucleotides: TGCGCCAGCAGCGTAAGGGGTTCTTATGGCTACACCTTC.

This clonotype was seen ten or more times. This chain connects TRBV3-1 to TRBJ2-3; no firm D call. Germline CDR1 is LGHDT and CDR2 is YNNKEL (reference sequence). CDR3 size: 12 residues. Trimming removed 5 bases from V and 2 bases from J, with 5 bases in between. The CDR3 protein is CASSYATDTQYF. The CDR3 DNA reads as TGTGCCAGCAGCTACGCCACAGATACGCAGTATTTT.

This clonotype was detected a few times. CDR3 bases: TGTGCCAGCAGTTTGCGCCCCGAAATCCCCGGGGAGCTGTTTTTT. It specifies CASSLRPEIPGELFF. The V and J genes are TRBV27 and TRBJ2-2, with D uncertain. Trimming left V 3 bases short and J 6 bases short, with 14 bases between. Germline V gene data show CDR1 as MNHEY and CDR2 as SMNVEV (reference sequence). CDR3 length: 15 residues.